This TCR beta chain was recorded in a study of blood T cell repertoires in COVID-19. Overall study context: Samples taken during acute and convalescent COVID-19 were collected in the United States, Italy and Spain.

Only in-frame clones appear in the TCRdb table, and some are missing; sequencing was by immunoSEQ multiplex PCR. The table shows 140,000 or so clones, with 65% to 85% occurring only once. The V gene lost 0 bases and the J gene lost 7 bases, with 14 bases spanning the gap. This CDR3 region has 15 residues. The germline V gene has CDR1 SGDLS and CDR2 YYNGEE. V and J are TRBV9 and TRBJ2-1; a possible D gene is TRBD1 (5 bases). Sequencing was carried out using peripheral blood. The source is a man aged 45-60 years with active or convalescent COVID-19. Here the CDR3 reads CASSVVTGRGNEQFF. The CDR3 nucleotides are TGTGCCAGCAGCGTAGTTACGGGTAGGGGTAATGAGCAGTTCTTC. The variable domain in full, completed from reference TRBV9 and TRBJ2-1, reads DSGVTQTPKHLITATGQRVTLRCSPRSGDLSVYWYQQSLDQGLQFLIQYYNGEERAKGNILERFSAQQFPDLHSELNLSSLELGDSALYFCASSVVTGRGNEQFFGPGTRLTVL.